These 30 T cell receptor beta chains were all obtained from the same sample, sequenced in a study of CD8+ T cells in alopecia areata. cDNA serving as the sequencing template came from extracted, reverse transcribed RNA. Sequencing used immunoSEQ multiplex PCR; TCRdb keeps in-frame clones, though not all of them. The profile covers about 200,000 clones, with 50% to 70% appearing a single time and 0.45% taken by the ten largest. Here the sequenced sample was CD4+ T cells sorted from blood, taken at week 0. These TCRs come from a human donor with alopecia areata.

Many counts were recorded for this clone. The chain recombines TRBV7-3 with TRBJ2-1; 10 nucleotides match TRBD2. The ends lost 5 bases at V and 6 bases at J; junction bases unmatched: 7. The germline V gene has CDR1 SGHTA and CDR2 FQGTGA. CDR3 length: 15 amino acids. The CDR3 region has the DNA TGTGCCAGCAGCCCCCTAGCGGGAGTCGGCAATGAGCAGTTCTTC. Protein: CASSPLAGVGNEQFF.

The V call is TRBV7-8, the J call TRBJ2-1; 7 bases align to TRBD1. The CDR3 is 16 amino acids. Germline CDR1 and CDR2: SGHVS and FQNEAQ. V gave up 4 bases and J gave up 6 bases; unmatched junction bases: 12. CDR3 DNA sequence: TGTGCCAGCAGCTCCACGGGGACGACAGGGCCCAATGAGCAGTTCTTC. The encoded protein is CASSSTGTTGPNEQFF.

The chain is built from TRBV15 and TRBJ1-3, with 8 bases fitting TRBD1. There are 13 residues in the CDR3. Germline V CDR1 and CDR2: LNHNV, YYDKDF (reference sequence). V dropped 3 bases and J dropped 8; count of bases not matched to a gene: 3. CDR3 sequence: CATSRTGEDTIYF. In nucleotides, the CDR3 is TGTGCCACCAGCAGGACAGGGGAAGACACCATATATTTT.

The chain recombines TRBV10-2 with TRBJ2-3, with 8 bases matching TRBD2. The germline CDR1 and CDR2 sequences are WSHSY and SAAADI. V lost 8 bases and J lost 6; bases outside the gene matches: 10. This CDR3 has 14 amino acids. CDR3 protein: CASSIAGSQDTQYF. The CDR3 region has the DNA TGCGCCAGCTCTATAGCGGGGAGTCAGGATACGCAGTATTTT.

CDR3 nucleotides: TGTGCCAGCAGCCCAACCCCGGGTGTGGGTACGCAGTATTTT. Translation gives CASSPTPGVGTQYF. The chain carries TRBV6-5 and TRBJ2-3; D unclear. In germline, CDR1 is MNHEY, CDR2 SVGAGI. The CDR3 length is 14 residues. The V and J ends lost 6 bases and 8 bases respectively, with 18 bases between them.

Points on this clone: Other nucleotide sequences in the sample specify the same CDR3. In DNA form, the CDR3 reads TGCGCCAGCAGCCTACAGGGCACTGGGGCCAACGTCCTGACTTTC. Translated: CASSLQGTGANVLTF. This rearrangement joins TRBV5-1 to TRBJ2-6; D perhaps matches TRBD1 (6 bases). The V gene's germline CDR1 is SGHRS and CDR2 YFSETQ. The CDR3 runs to 15 residues. The V end was cut by 4 bases, the J end by 2 bases, with 10 bases between.

This clone was observed many times. The chain uses TRBV14 and TRBJ1-1, with D possibly matching TRBD1 (6 bases). Germline CDR1 and CDR2: SGHDN and FVKESK. The CDR3 contains 13 residues. Trimming pared 3 bases from V and 5 bases from J, leaving 10 bases between. CDR3 loop: CASSQTGPTEAFF. CDR3 coding DNA: TGTGCCAGCAGCCAGACAGGTCCAACTGAAGCTTTCTTT.

This clone was seen more than once but under ten times. The rearrangement links TRBV30 to TRBJ1-2, with 11 nucleotides matching TRBD1. Trimming cost V 3 bases and J 4 bases; bases outside gene matches: 7. CDR3 length equals 15 residues. CDR1 is GTSNPN, CDR2 SVGIG, per germline (reference sequence). The CDR3 DNA sequence: TGTGCCTGGAGCACCATCGGGACAGGGGGCTATGGCTACACCTTC. Residues: CAWSTIGTGGYGYTF.

The rearrangement uses TRBV5-8 and TRBJ1-6; 7 positions agree with TRBD1. Trimming removed 3 bases from V and 7 bases from J; junction bases left unmatched: 4. Germline V gene lookup returns CDR1 SGHTS and CDR2 YDEGEE. The CDR3 runs to 14 residues. For the CDR3, the DNA is TGTGCCAGCAGCTGGACAGGCACCAATTCACCCCTCCACTTT. The encoded protein is CASSWTGTNSPLHF.

This clone was seen just once. CDR3 in DNA: TGTGCCAGCAGCTTCACGGACAAACTTGGAGAAAAACTGTTTTTT. Translated, it gives CASSFTDKLGEKLFF. The genes are TRBV5-6 and TRBJ1-4, with a tentative D call TRBD1 (5 bases). The CDR3 has 15 residues. V lost 2 bases and J 8 bases, leaving 16 bases between the germline ends. In germline, CDR1 is SGHDT, CDR2 YYEEEE.

The chain joins TRBV29-1 to TRBJ2-5, with D perhaps matching TRBD2 (5 bases). Per germline, CDR1 SQVTM and CDR2 ANQGSEA. The CDR3 covers 12 residues. V was cut by 4 bases and J by 3 bases, with 9 bases left in between. This CDR3 is CSVVQEEETQYF. The CDR3 nucleotides are TGCAGCGTTGTGCAGGAGGAAGAGACCCAGTACTTC.

The chain carries TRBV5-1 and TRBJ2-3, with 9 bases lining up with TRBD2. Germline loops: CDR1 SGHRS, CDR2 YFSETQ. V was clipped by 1 base and J by 4 bases; unmatched bases: 7. The CDR3 loop spans 16 amino acids. CDR3 in amino acids: CASSLLLAGTSDTQYF. CDR3 coding DNA: TGCGCCAGCAGCTTGCTGCTAGCGGGAACCTCAGATACGCAGTATTTT.

The V gene is TRBV5-1, the J gene TRBJ1-2; D may be TRBD1 (5 bases). This CDR3 is 12 amino acids long. The V end was cut by 4 bases, the J end by 6 bases, with 10 bases between. Germline V gives CDR1 SGHRS, CDR2 YFSETQ. CDR3 sequence reads: CASSLTDDGYTF. The CDR3 DNA follows: TGCGCCAGCAGCCTGACAGATGATGGCTACACCTTC.

This chain joins TRBV4-2 and TRBJ2-7; TRBD2 aligns across 7 bases. With 1 base clipped from V and 5 bases from J, the junction kept 5 bases outside the gene matches. CDR3 length: 14 residues. Germline CDR1 LGHNA, CDR2 YNFKEQ. CDR3 DNA sequence: TGTGCCAGCAGCCAAGGTCCTAGCGGCGACGAGCAGTACTTC. Translation gives CASSQGPSGDEQYF.

The chain combines TRBV2 with TRBJ1-5; D uncertain. The CDR3 has 14 amino acids. The V gene lost 4 bases and the J gene lost 0 bases, with 7 bases spanning the gap. Germline V lookup: CDR1 SNHLY, CDR2 FYNNEI. The CDR3, as DNA: TGTGCCAGCAGTGTTCAGGTTAGCAATCAGCCCCAGCATTTT. Its translation: CASSVQVSNQPQHF.

The gene calls are TRBV7-9 and TRBJ2-7; possibly TRBD1 for D (6 bases). CDR1 and CDR2 from the germline V gene are SEHNR and FQNEAQ (reference sequence). There are 14 residues in the CDR3. The germline V and J ends were trimmed by 1 base and 5 bases, with 12 bases remaining between them. The CDR3 here is CASSLGRGADEQYF. Written as DNA, the CDR3 is TGTGCCAGCAGCTTAGGCAGGGGTGCGGACGAGCAGTACTTC. Together with reference TRBV7-9 and TRBJ2-7, the CDR3 gives the full variable domain: DTGVSQNPRHKITKRGQNVTFRCDPISEHNRLYWYRQTLGQGPEFLTYFQNEAQLEKSRLLSDRFSAERPKGSFSTLEIQRTEQGDSAMYLCASSLGRGADEQYFGPGTRLTVT.

The count of this clone is one. J is TRBJ1-1 and V is TRBV6-1; the D gene is possibly TRBD1 (6 bases). CDR3 length equals 15 residues. Trimming pared 3 bases from V and 3 bases from J, leaving 14 bases between. Per the germline V gene, CDR1 is MNHNS and CDR2 is SASEGT. CDR3 in DNA: TGTGCCAGCAGTGACAAGTTTGCAGGGGACACTGAAGCTTTCTTT. Encoded protein: CASSDKFAGDTEAFF.

The chain joins TRBV30 to TRBJ2-1; D ambiguous. Germline assignment: CDR1 GTSNPN and CDR2 SVGIG (reference sequence). V lost 0 bases and J lost 9, with 18 bases in between. The CDR3 loop spans 15 amino acids. The CDR3 coding sequence is TGTGCCTGGAGTGTAGCGCGTACAGCCTCAGTTGAGCAGTTCTTC. This codes for CAWSVARTASVEQFF.

The table lists this clone with a few counts. The V call is TRBV6-1, the J call TRBJ2-3, with D unclear. V was shortened by 0 bases and J by 1 base, with 5 bases between the two germline ends. The CDR3 extends over 14 amino acids. Per germline, CDR1 MNHNS and CDR2 SASEGT. The CDR3 sequence is CASSEAMGTDTQYF. In nucleotides, the CDR3 is TGTGCCAGCAGTGAAGCGATGGGCACAGATACGCAGTATTTT.

This clone is a singleton in its sample. The chain employs TRBV6-5 and TRBJ1-1; 8 bases map to TRBD1. Germline V gives CDR1 MNHEY, CDR2 SVGAGI. J was trimmed by 5 bases and V by 7 bases; bases with no gene match: 6. This CDR3 region has 13 residues. The CDR3 sequence is CASNPTGVTEAFF. In nucleotides, the CDR3 is TGTGCCAGCAACCCGACAGGGGTGACTGAAGCTTTCTTT.

The chain carries TRBV2 and TRBJ2-7; 8 nucleotides line up with TRBD1. V dropped 4 bases and J dropped 6; count of bases not matched to a gene: 2. The CDR3 consists of 12 residues. The V gene's germline CDR1 is SNHLY and CDR2 FYNNEI. CDR3 DNA: TGTGCCAGCAGTGTCACAGGGGGCGAGCAGTACTTC. Protein: CASSVTGGEQYF.

Only a few counts were recorded for this clone. V usage is TRBV20-1 and J usage is TRBJ2-3; no firm D call. The CDR3 extends over 11 amino acids. CDR1 is DFQATT and CDR2 is SNEGSKA in the germline V gene (reference sequence). V was pared by 3 bases and J by 3 bases, with 4 bases between. CDR3 amino acids: CSASGTDTQYF. CDR3 nucleotide sequence: TGCAGTGCTAGTGGAACAGATACGCAGTATTTT.

The rearrangement joins TRBV7-6 to TRBJ2-1; TRBD2 agrees at 10 bases. The V gene end was trimmed by 3 bases and the J gene end by 8 bases; junction bases not matched to a gene: 7. This CDR3 spans 15 amino acids. CDR1 SGHVS and CDR2 FNYEAQ come from the germline V gene. The CDR3 spells CASSFLAGVGDEQFF. Written as DNA, the CDR3 is TGTGCCAGCAGCTTCCTAGCGGGAGTTGGCGATGAGCAGTTCTTC.

DNA for the CDR3: TGCGCCAGCAGTCACATCAAATGGGAGACCCAGTACTTC. Translated: CASSHIKWETQYF. The chain joins TRBV23-1 to TRBJ2-5; D remains ambiguous. TRBV23-1 is an ORF for which the function is uncertain. The CDR3 covers 13 residues. The V end lost 3 bases, the J end lost 5 bases, and 10 bases lay between the germline ends.

The chain is built from TRBV9 and TRBJ1-1; 8 bases align to TRBD1. The CDR3 loop spans 15 amino acids. With V trimmed by 5 bases and J by 3 bases, 9 bases remained unmatched. The V gene's germline CDR1 is SGDLS and CDR2 YYNGEE. CDR3 protein: CASSPLGQGDTEAFF. In DNA, the CDR3 is TGTGCCAGCAGTCCCCTAGGACAGGGAGACACTGAAGCTTTCTTT.

This sequence joins TRBV7-3 and TRBJ2-5; 8 bases map to TRBD1. V lost 5 bases and J lost 5; bases outside the gene matches: 7. The CDR3 covers 14 residues. Germline CDR1 SGHTA, CDR2 FQGTGA. The CDR3 nucleotides are TGTGCCAGCAGCCCCGGACAGGGTGGGGAGACCCAGTACTTC. It translates to CASSPGQGGETQYF.

This clone appeared once. This rearrangement joins TRBV6-5 to TRBJ2-7; unclear D gene. Trimming pared 6 bases from V and 1 base from J, leaving 10 bases between. The CDR3 totals 13 residues. Germline loops: CDR1 MNHEY, CDR2 SVGAGI. CDR3 in DNA: TGTGCCAGCAGCCGGGTCGCATCCTACGAGCAGTACTTC. As protein: CASSRVASYEQYF.

This chain joins TRBV5-1 and TRBJ2-7; D is unresolved. The CDR3 is made up of 12 amino acids. The germline V gene has CDR1 SGHRS and CDR2 YFSETQ. With 0 bases removed from V and 7 bases from J, the gap between germline ends came to 8 bases. CDR3 amino acids: CASSLGAGEQYF. For the CDR3, the DNA is TGCGCCAGCAGCTTGGGAGCAGGAGAGCAGTACTTC.

This clone was recorded a few times. This chain links TRBV7-9 with TRBJ1-6; TRBD1 matches 10 bases. Trimming cost V 5 bases and J 9 bases; bases outside gene matches: 7. The germline CDR1 and CDR2 sequences are SEHNR and FQNEAQ (reference sequence). The CDR3 consists of 15 residues. CDR3 loop: CASSPRQGAGSPLHF. The CDR3 DNA follows: TGTGCCAGCAGCCCCAGACAGGGGGCAGGTTCACCCCTCCACTTT.

This chain joins TRBV29-1 and TRBJ2-3, with D possibly matching TRBD2 (6 bases). V lost 6 bases, J lost 0 bases, and 13 bases lay in between. CDR3 size: 14 residues. Germline V CDR1 and CDR2: SQVTM, ANQGSEA. The CDR3 DNA is TGCAGCGTCAACCGGGGGTCTAGCACAGATACGCAGTATTTT. Translation gives CSVNRGSSTDTQYF.